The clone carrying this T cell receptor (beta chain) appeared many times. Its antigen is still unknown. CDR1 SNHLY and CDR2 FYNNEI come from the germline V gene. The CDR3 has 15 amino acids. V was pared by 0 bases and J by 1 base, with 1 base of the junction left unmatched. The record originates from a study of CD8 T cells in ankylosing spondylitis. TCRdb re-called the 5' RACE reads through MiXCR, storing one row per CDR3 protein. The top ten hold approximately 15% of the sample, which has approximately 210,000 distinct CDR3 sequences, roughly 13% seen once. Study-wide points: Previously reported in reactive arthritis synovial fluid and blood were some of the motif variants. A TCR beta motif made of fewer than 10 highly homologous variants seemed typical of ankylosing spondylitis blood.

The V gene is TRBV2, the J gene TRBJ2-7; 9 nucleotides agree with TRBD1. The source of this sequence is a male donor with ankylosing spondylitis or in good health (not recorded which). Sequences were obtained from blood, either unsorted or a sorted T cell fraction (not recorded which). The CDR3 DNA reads TGTGCCAGCAGTGAAGCGGGGACAGGGTCCTACGAGCAGTACTTC. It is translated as CASSEAGTGSYEQYF.